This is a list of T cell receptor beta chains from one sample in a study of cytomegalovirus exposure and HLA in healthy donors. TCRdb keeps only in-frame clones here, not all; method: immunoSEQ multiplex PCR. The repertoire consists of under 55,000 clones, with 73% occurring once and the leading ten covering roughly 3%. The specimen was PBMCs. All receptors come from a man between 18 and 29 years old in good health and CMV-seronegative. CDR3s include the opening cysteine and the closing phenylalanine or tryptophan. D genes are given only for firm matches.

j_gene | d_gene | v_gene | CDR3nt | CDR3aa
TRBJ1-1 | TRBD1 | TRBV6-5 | TGTGCCAGCAGCCAGACAGGGGGTCTGGTCGCTTTCTTT | CASSQTGGLVAFF
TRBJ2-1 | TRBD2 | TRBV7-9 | TGTGCCAGCAGCTTCGGGACTAGCTTGTATGAGCAGTTCTTC | CASSFGTSLYEQFF
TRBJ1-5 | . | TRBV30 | TGTGCCTGGAGCAGGGGCTGGGATCAGCCCCAGCATTTT | CAWSRGWDQPQHF
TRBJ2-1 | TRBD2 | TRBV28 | TGTGCCAGCAGTTTATGGATGGGACTAGGCGGGAGCAATGAGCAGTTCTTC | CASSLWMGLGGSNEQFF
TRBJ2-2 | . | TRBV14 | TGTGCCAGCAGCCAATCGAGCACCGGGGAGCTGTTTTTT | CASSQSSTGELFF
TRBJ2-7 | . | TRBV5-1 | TGCGCCAGCAGCTTTTCACAGGGCTACTACGAGCAGTACTTC | CASSFSQGYYEQYF
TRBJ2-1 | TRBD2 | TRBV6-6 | TGTGCCAGCAGTTACTCAGCACTAGCGGGGAATGAGCAGTTCTTC | CASSYSALAGNEQFF
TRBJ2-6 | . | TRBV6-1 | TGTGCCAGCAGTGTAGGGGCCTCTGGGGCCAACGTCCTGACTTTC | CASSVGASGANVLTF
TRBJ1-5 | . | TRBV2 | TGTGCCAGCAGTGCCTCAGTACCGCCCCAGCATTTT | CASSASVPPQHF
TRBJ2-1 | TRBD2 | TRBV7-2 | TGTGCCAGCAGCTTAGACAAGCGGGAGGGCTTAACTTCCTACAATGAGCAGTTCTTC | CASSLDKREGLTSYNEQFF
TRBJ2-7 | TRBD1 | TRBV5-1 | TGCGCCAGCAGCTTTGGGGACAGGGACGTGTACGAGCAGTACTTC | CASSFGDRDVYEQYF
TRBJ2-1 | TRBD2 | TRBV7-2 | TGTGCCAGCAGACCCGGGACTAACAATGAGCAGTTCTTC | CASRPGTNNEQFF
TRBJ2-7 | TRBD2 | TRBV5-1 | TGCGCCAGCAGCGGGGGACTAGCGGGGGACTACGAGCAGTACTTC | CASSGGLAGDYEQYF
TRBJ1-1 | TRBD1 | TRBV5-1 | TGCGCCAGCAGCACCGGGACAGGGGCGACTGAAGCTTTCTTT | CASSTGTGATEAFF
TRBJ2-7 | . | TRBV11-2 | TGTGCCAGCAGTTTTGCCCAGGGCGGGAACTACGAGCAGTACTTC | CASSFAQGGNYEQYF
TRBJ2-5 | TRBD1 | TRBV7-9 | TGTGCCAGCAGCCCACAGGGGATCGAGACCCAGTACTTC | CASSPQGIETQYF
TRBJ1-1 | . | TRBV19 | TGTGCCAGTAGTACAGGGTTGAACACTGAAGCTTTCTTT | CASSTGLNTEAFF